The 32 T cell receptor beta chains in this list originate from one sample, sequenced in a study of tumor and adjacent non-tumor tissue in lung cancer (dated by TCRdb to the late 2010s). Library method: multiplex PCR. Reads for this sample came from an Illumina HiSeq 2500. TCRbeta libraries were built by three rounds of nested PCR using primers (Table S4), following protocols modified from ARM-PCR. The public reads were run again by TCRdb, first through fastp at Q25 and then through MiXCR, and only productive beta chains were kept. Entries are consolidated by CDR3 protein sequence, retaining the most common genes and DNA. Across this sample there are 76,000 or so distinct CDR3 sequences, with around 70% seen only once. The ten largest clones represent roughly an eighth of the sample. RNA was isolated from bulk, unsorted tissue, and RNA quality was assessed with a NanoDrop ND-1000 and an Agilent 2100.

Sequencing was carried out using lung tumor tissue. Receptors originate from a woman between 65 and 79 years old with non-small cell lung cancer.

Worth noting for this clonotype: At one boundary the junction diverges from the germline segment, which might be a read error. This sequence joins TRBV28 and TRBJ1-1; D ambiguous. The CDR3 is 16 residues long. The germline CDR1 and CDR2 sequences are MDHEN and SYDVKM. The CDR3 DNA is TGTGCCAGCAGTACCCTAAGGGAGTTGTGGAACACTGAAGCTTCCTTT. The encoded protein is CASSTLRELWNTEASF.

As regards this clonotype: At one end the junction does not follow the germline gene, possibly because of a read error. The chain recombines TRBV28 with TRBJ1-6; D is unclear. The CDR3 is 17 residues long. Germline V gives CDR1 MDHEN, CDR2 SYDVKM. CDR3 residues: CASSSGDSSSYNLPLHF. The CDR3 nucleotides are TGTGCCAGCAGTTCCGGTGACTCAAGCTCCTATAATTTACCCCTCCACTTT.

Points on this clonotype: One end of the junction does not line up with germline, which may come from a read error. The chain couples TRBV6-1 to TRBJ2-2; maybe TRBD2 (5 bases). The CDR3 extends over 14 amino acids. The germline V gene encodes CDR1 MNHNS and CDR2 SASEGT. The CDR3 nucleotides read TGTGCCATCTCCCTCCAGGCCAACACCGGGGAGCAGTTCTTT. The encoded protein is CAISLQANTGEQFF.

As for this clonotype: Mismatch with germline at one junction end may stem from a read error. The chain has TRBV4-2 and TRBJ2-1; a weak D match, TRBD2 (5 bases). Germline V gene sequence: CDR1 LGHNA, CDR2 YNFKEQ. This CDR3 is built from 17 residues. The CDR3 spells CASSRQAAAASYNEQIF. CDR3 coding DNA: TGTGCCAGCAGCCGGCAGGCGGCAGCGGCTTCCTACAATGAGCAGATCTTC.

This clonotype was found many times. This chain connects TRBV12-3 or TRBV12-4 to TRBJ2-2, with D perhaps TRBD1 (7 bases). Trimming pared 7 bases from V and 6 bases from J, leaving 15 bases between. The CDR3 extends over 14 amino acids. The CDR3 sequence is CASTDREAAGELFF. The CDR3 nucleotides read TGTGCCAGCACCGACAGGGAGGCGGCCGGGGAGCTGTTTTTT.

A single count supports this clonotype. At one end the junction does not follow the germline gene, possibly because of a read error. This chain uses TRBV6-5 with TRBJ2-2; D may correspond to TRBD1 or TRBD2 (5 bases each). Germline V gene sequence: CDR1 MNHEY, CDR2 SVGAGI. There are 14 residues in the CDR3. CDR3 residues: CASTPSPGTGEPFF. CDR3 coding DNA: TGTGCCAGCACCCCCTCCCCGGGGACCGGGGAGCCGTTTTTT.

This chain uses TRBV29-1 with TRBJ2-7; D is possibly TRBD2 (6 bases). CDR1 is SQVTM, CDR2 ANQGSEA, per germline. The CDR3 is 13 residues long. Trimming shortened V by 4 bases and J by 4 bases, and 14 bases separated the two germline ends. The DNA of the CDR3 is TGCAGCGTTGGAGGGGAGGCCTCTTACGAGCAGTACTTC. Protein product: CSVGGEASYEQYF.

The rearrangement links TRBV6-2 or TRBV6-3 to TRBJ2-1, with 9 bases identical to TRBD2. CDR1 and CDR2 (germline): MNHEY, SVGEGT. The ends lost 11 bases at V and 4 bases at J; junction bases unmatched: 15. The CDR3 has 16 residues. In nucleotides, the CDR3 is TGTGCCTGCGGTTACGGAGCGGGAGGACTATACAATGAGCAGTTCTTC. Residues: CACGYGAGGLYNEQFF.

Details on this clonotype: In this CDR3 the conserved last residue, phenylalanine or tryptophan, is missing, so a read error is likely. This chain joins TRBV7-9 and TRBJ1-1; TRBD1 is a possible D gene (5 bases). With 5 bases removed from V and 6 bases from J, the gap between germline ends came to 22 bases. From germline, CDR1 is SEHNR and CDR2 FQNEAQ (reference sequence). The CDR3 totals 16 residues. The CDR3 is CASSPRTNVGGAEAFL. The DNA of the CDR3 is TGTGCCAGCAGCCCTCGGACAAACGTGGGGGGAGCTGAAGCTTTCTTA.

This clonotype has just a few counts. A much more abundant neighbour one base away suggests this may be a read error. The chain joins TRBV10-3 to TRBJ2-5, with 7 nucleotides matching TRBD1. The J segment lost 9 bases and the V segment lost 3 bases, leaving 10 bases of the junction unmatched. The CDR3 covers 14 residues. Germline assignment: CDR1 ENHRY and CDR2 SYGVKD. In DNA, the CDR3 is TGTGCCATCAGTGAAACAGGGGTCGGGGAGTCCCAGTACTTC. Encoded protein: CAISETGVGESQYF.

The rearrangement uses TRBV5-1 and TRBJ2-7, with a weak D call TRBD1 (6 bases). The CDR3 has 11 residues. CDR1 and CDR2 from the germline V gene are SGHRS and YFSETQ. The CDR3 DNA is TGCACCACCCACAGACAGGCCGAGCAGTACTTC. It is translated as CTTHRQAEQYF. The variable domain in full, with the rest retrieved from reference TRBV5-1 and TRBJ2-7, is KAGVTQTPRYLIKTRGQQVTLSCSPISGHRSVSWYQQTPGQGLQFLFEYFSETQRNKGNFPGRFSGRQFSNSRSEMNVSTLELGDSALYLCTTHRQAEQYFGPGTRLTVT.

This clonotype was observed a single time. Likely a read error: the CDR3 ends without its conserved phenylalanine or tryptophan. The rearrangement links TRBV4-2 to TRBJ2-5, with 12 nucleotides matching TRBD2. CDR1 LGHNA and CDR2 YNFKEQ come from the germline V gene. V lost 1 base, J lost 7 bases, and 7 bases stayed unmatched. This CDR3 has 16 amino acids. This CDR3 is CASSQALAGGGVTQYL. DNA of the CDR3: TGTGCCAGCAGCCAAGCACTAGCGGGAGGCGGGGTGACCCAGTACTTA.

Comment on this clonotype: At one boundary the junction diverges from the germline segment, which might be a read error. CDR3 sequence (DNA): TGTAGCGTTGAAGATCTTATGGAGCGTGCCGTTATGAACGCTGAAGCTTTCTTT. Its protein is CSVEDLMERAVMNAEAFF. The chain joins TRBV29-1 to TRBJ1-1; D uncertain. The CDR3 is made up of 18 amino acids. The V gene's germline CDR1 is SQVTM and CDR2 ANQGSEA.

On this clonotype: Germline is not matched at one junction end, which may reflect a read error. The chain links TRBV29-1 to TRBJ2-1; D is tentatively TRBD1 or TRBD2 (5 bases each). Per the germline V gene, CDR1 is SQVTM and CDR2 is ANQGSEA. The CDR3 is 14 residues long. The CDR3 protein is CGVSGPMIYNEQFF. DNA for the CDR3: TGCGGCGTCTCGGGACCTATGATCTACAATGAGCAGTTCTTC.

The V call is TRBV5-1, the J call TRBJ2-1, with TRBD1 identical over 9 bases. There are 15 residues in the CDR3. CDR1 and CDR2 from the germline V gene are SGHRS and YFSETQ. The V segment lost 7 bases and the J segment 1 base; nucleotides outside the gene matches: 6. CDR3 sequence: CASEPGTGSYNEQFF. The CDR3 region has the DNA TGCGCCAGCGAACCCGGGACAGGGTCCTACAATGAGCAGTTCTTC.

About this clonotype: One end of the junction does not line up with germline, which may come from a read error. CDR3 loop: CSAQGGIQLRGYSF. CDR3 coding DNA: TGCAGCGCCCAAGGGGGGATCCAACTAAGGGGCTACAGCTTC. The chain combines TRBV29-1 with TRBJ1-2, with D tentatively TRBD1 (6 bases). The CDR3 is 14 residues long. CDR1 and CDR2 from the germline V gene are SQVTM and ANQGSEA.

On this clonotype itself: One end of the junction is discordant with germline, which a read error may explain. V usage is TRBV6-5 and J usage is TRBJ1-1; the match to TRBD1 covers 9 bases. This CDR3 has 14 residues. Germline V gene data show CDR1 as MNHEY and CDR2 as SVGAGI. The CDR3 spells CASSLGQGKNEDFF. Written as DNA, the CDR3 is TGTGCCAGCAGTCTTGGACAGGGGAAGAATGAAGATTTCTTT.

Concerning this clonotype itself: The junction departs from the called germline gene at one end, perhaps through a read error. The J gene is TRBJ1-5, the V gene TRBV4-2; D not certain. Germline assignment: CDR1 LGHNA and CDR2 YNFKEQ. This CDR3 has 16 amino acids. DNA of the CDR3: TGTGCCAGCGGCCAAGATCTGCAGTGGGGTGATCAGCCCCAGCATTTT. Its translation is CASGQDLQWGDQPQHF.

Concerning this clonotype itself: This may arise from a read error, as a much more abundant clone is one base away. V is TRBV28 and J is TRBJ1-2; D is unclear. Looked up from germline, CDR1 is MDHEN and CDR2 is SYDVKM. The CDR3 spans 13 residues. Between the trimmed V and J ends, which lost 7 bases and 7 bases, there was a span of 16 bases. This chain's CDR3 is CASNERVWGGYTF. CDR3 nucleotides: TGTGCCAGCAACGAACGGGTGTGGGGTGGCTACACCTTC.

Concerning this clonotype: The missing conserved phenylalanine or tryptophan at the end of this CDR3 makes a read error likely. J is TRBJ2-5 and V is TRBV12-3 or TRBV12-4; D remains ambiguous. Deletions cut 5 bases from V and 3 bases from J, with 10 bases between. The CDR3 is 13 residues long. The chain's CDR3 is CASSGWVKETQYI. CDR3 coding DNA: TGTGCCAGCAGTGGCTGGGTTAAAGAGACCCAGTACATC.

As concerns this clonotype: An end of the junction differs from the germline gene, which may be a read error. This rearrangement joins TRBV29-1 to TRBJ2-1; D ambiguous. The CDR3 is made up of 14 amino acids. CDR1 SQVTM and CDR2 ANQGSEA come from the germline V gene. This CDR3 reads CSVEPGFTYSEQFF. The CDR3 bases are TGCAGCGTCGAGCCTGGTTTTACTTACAGTGAGCAGTTCTTC.

The chain is built from TRBV12-3 or TRBV12-4 and TRBJ2-3; 8 bases are shared with TRBD2. This CDR3 comprises 16 residues. Unmatched junction bases numbered 16, after V lost 7 bases and J lost 7 bases. CDR3 protein: CASTPQVLAGFHTQYF. CDR3 DNA sequence: TGTGCCAGCACCCCCCAGGTGTTAGCGGGGTTCCATACGCAGTATTTT.

The CDR3 loop reads CAWLRPVGDSTEAFF. The DNA of the CDR3 is TGTGCCTGGCTCAGGCCCGTGGGAGACAGCACTGAAGCTTTCTTT. The chain has TRBV30 and TRBJ1-1; D possibly corresponds to TRBD1 (5 bases). Germline loops: CDR1 GTSNPN, CDR2 SVGIG (reference sequence). The CDR3 has 15 residues. The V gene lost 5 bases and the J gene lost 4 bases, with 20 bases spanning the gap.

Regarding this clonotype: The CDR3 does not end in the conserved phenylalanine or tryptophan, so this is likely a read error. This rearrangement joins TRBV12-3 or TRBV12-4 to TRBJ2-3, with TRBD2 as a possible D gene (6 bases). The CDR3 covers 14 residues. CDR3: CASRLADGTDTQYL. Here the CDR3 DNA reads TGTGCCAGCAGGTTAGCGGATGGCACAGATACGCAGTATTTA.

Concerning this clonotype: With a much larger clone just one base away, this may be a read error. J is TRBJ1-4 and V is TRBV28, with no clear D. V lost 6 bases to trimming and J lost 6 bases, with 8 bases between them. The CDR3 is 12 residues long. Germline V lookup: CDR1 MDHEN, CDR2 SYDVKM. CDR3 nucleotide sequence: TGTGCCAGCAGACGGCCTGATGAAAAACTGTTTTTT. It translates to CASRRPDEKLFF.

On this clonotype: Compared with germline, one end of the junction differs, possibly owing to a read error. The chain links TRBV5-5 to TRBJ2-7, with unresolved D. Germline CDR1 and CDR2: SGHKS and YYEKEE (reference sequence). This CDR3 spans 12 amino acids. CDR3 residues: CANSLGCYEQYF. The CDR3 coding sequence is TGTGCCAACAGCTTGGGGTGCTACGAGCAGTACTTC. Looking up the rest from reference TRBV5-5 and TRBJ2-7 gives the full variable domain: DAGVTQSPTHLIKTRGQQVTLRCSPISGHKSVSWYQQVLGQGPQFIFQYYEKEERGRGNFPDRFSARQFPNYSSELNVNALLLGDSALYLCANSLGCYEQYFGPGTRLTVT.

Comment on this clonotype: This CDR3 fails to terminate in the conserved phenylalanine or tryptophan, so it likely reflects a read error. The chain links TRBV20-1 to TRBJ2-1; possibly TRBD1 or TRBD2 for D (5 bases each). The germline V gene has CDR1 DFQATT and CDR2 SNEGSKA (reference sequence). The CDR3 covers 14 residues. The CDR3 DNA reads TGCAGTACTAGGGACCCCCGGGTCCTCCCGGAGCAGTTCTCC. It specifies CSTRDPRVLPEQFS.

On this clonotype itself: A much more abundant neighbour one base away suggests this may be a read error. The chain uses TRBV28 and TRBJ1-1; D is undetermined. Germline V gene data show CDR1 as MDHEN and CDR2 as SYDVKM. Trimming cost V 6 bases and J 2 bases, with 10 bases left between them. This CDR3 has 13 residues. This chain's CDR3 is CASRRTGNTEAFF. The CDR3 DNA reads TGTGCCAGCAGACGGACGGGTAACACTGAAGCTTTCTTT.

This chain links TRBV28 with TRBJ2-7; TRBD1 matches 8 bases. This CDR3 is 15 amino acids long. After removal of 8 bases from V and 2 bases from J, the junction contained 11 bases not matched to a gene. Germline V gene data show CDR1 as MDHEN and CDR2 as SYDVKM. CDR3 nucleotides: TGTGCCAGCGGCTCCCGCGGGACAGGCACCTACGAGCAGTACTTC. Its translation is CASGSRGTGTYEQYF. The entire variable domain, with the rest obtained from reference TRBV28 and TRBJ2-7, is as follows: DVKVTQSSRYLVKRTGEKVFLECVQDMDHENMFWYRQDPGLGLRLIYFSYDVKMKEKGDIPEGYSVSREKKERFSLILESASTNQTSMYLCASGSRGTGTYEQYFGPGTRLTVT.

On this clonotype itself: A read error may produce the germline difference seen at one junction end. The chain employs TRBV5-6 and TRBJ2-5; possible D gene TRBD2, 6 bases. Germline V lookup: CDR1 SGHDT, CDR2 YYEEEE. CDR3 length: 16 residues. The CDR3: CASSLVSHSSGETLYF. CDR3 bases: TGTGCCAGCAGCTTAGTTTCCCACTCCTCGGGAGAGACCCTGTACTTC.

The V call is TRBV20-1, the J call TRBJ1-5, with 9 bases matching TRBD1. The CDR3 has 16 residues. Losses at the gene ends were 0 bases for V and 9 bases for J; bases not matched to a gene: 12. Germline lookup yields CDR1 DFQATT and CDR2 SNEGSKA (reference sequence). The CDR3: CSARESYRGRPMPQHF. For the CDR3, the DNA is TGCAGTGCTAGAGAATCTTACAGGGGGCGCCCCATGCCCCAGCATTTT.

Notes on this clonotype: A much larger clone differs by one base, so this may be a read error. The chain links TRBV12-3 or TRBV12-4 to TRBJ1-1, with TRBD1 as a possible D gene (5 bases). There are 14 residues in the CDR3. Written as DNA, the CDR3 is TGTACCAGCGGCACCTCCGACAGGAACACTGAAGCTTTCTTT. This codes for CTSGTSDRNTEAFF.